Listed below are T cell receptor beta chains from one sample, sequenced in a study of post-analysis software for immune sequencing data. MiXCR, run by TCRdb on the PCR reads, gives a single entry per CDR3 protein. The sample carries about 400,000 distinct CDR3 sequences, less than 35% recorded once. Sequenced: blood. The receptors were sampled from a girl aged 10 to 17 with multiple sclerosis. The CDR3 runs from the conserved cysteine through the conserved F or W. Fields, in order: J gene, clone size, D gene, CDR3 length, V gene, CDR3 DNA, CDR3 protein. A D gene is named only where the DNA matches it firmly. Only part of the rows carry a size: once, few, many, or a class if the clone is expanded.

j_call: TRBJ2-7; clone_size: once; d_call: .; cdr3_length: 15; v_call: TRBV3-1; cdr3_nt: TGTGCCAGCAGCCGGGGGGCTTCGTCCTCCTACGAGCAGTACTTC; cdr3_aa: CASSRGASSSYEQYF
j_call: TRBJ2-3; clone_size: .; d_call: TRBD2; cdr3_length: 16; v_call: TRBV7-9; cdr3_nt: TGTGCCAGCAGCCGTGCGGAGGCGGGGGGCACAGATACGCAGTATTTT; cdr3_aa: CASSRAEAGGTDTQYF
j_call: TRBJ1-2; clone_size: .; d_call: .; cdr3_length: 13; v_call: TRBV29-1; cdr3_nt: TGCAGCGTTGTACCCAGGGGCGGCTATGGCTACACCTTC; cdr3_aa: CSVVPRGGYGYTF
j_call: TRBJ1-6; clone_size: few; d_call: .; cdr3_length: 17; v_call: TRBV4-1; cdr3_nt: TGCGCCAGCAGCCAAACCGGGGGGTACTCCTATAATTCACCCCTCCACTTT; cdr3_aa: CASSQTGGYSYNSPLHF
j_call: TRBJ2-7; clone_size: few; d_call: .; cdr3_length: 13; v_call: TRBV6-6; cdr3_nt: TGTGCCGGGGGGGGAGACAGGATCTACGAGCAGTACTTC; cdr3_aa: CAGGGDRIYEQYF
j_call: TRBJ1-2; clone_size: .; d_call: .; cdr3_length: 14; v_call: TRBV12-3/TRBV12-4; cdr3_nt: TGTGCCAGCAGTTTGGGAGGGAGGGGCTATGGCTACACCTTC; cdr3_aa: CASSLGGRGYGYTF
j_call: TRBJ2-5; clone_size: few; d_call: TRBD2; cdr3_length: 13; v_call: TRBV2; cdr3_nt: TGTGCCAGCAGTAGCCAGCGGGGCAAGACCCAGTACTTC; cdr3_aa: CASSSQRGKTQYF
j_call: TRBJ2-5; clone_size: .; d_call: .; cdr3_length: 15; v_call: TRBV4-2; cdr3_nt: TGTGCCAGCAGCCCCTGGCAGGCCGGGACGGAGACCCAGTACTTC; cdr3_aa: CASSPWQAGTETQYF
j_call: TRBJ2-5; clone_size: .; d_call: .; cdr3_length: 12; v_call: TRBV6-5; cdr3_nt: TGTGCCACGGGGGCCCCCTGGGAGACCCAGTACTTC; cdr3_aa: CATGAPWETQYF
j_call: TRBJ1-1; clone_size: .; d_call: .; cdr3_length: 12; v_call: TRBV6-1; cdr3_nt: TGTGCCAGCGTAGGGACGTTACCTGAAGCTTTCTTT; cdr3_aa: CASVGTLPEAFF
j_call: TRBJ2-7; clone_size: .; d_call: TRBD1; cdr3_length: 14; v_call: TRBV10-3; cdr3_nt: TGTGCCATCAGTGAGTCCGGGACAGGGGTCGAGCAGTACTTC; cdr3_aa: CAISESGTGVEQYF
j_call: TRBJ2-5; clone_size: .; d_call: TRBD2; cdr3_length: 13; v_call: TRBV20-1; cdr3_nt: TGCAGTGTTACTAGCGGGGGGGCGGAAGAGCAGTACTTC; cdr3_aa: CSVTSGGAEEQYF
j_call: TRBJ2-7; clone_size: .; d_call: TRBD1; cdr3_length: 15; v_call: TRBV7-2; cdr3_nt: TGTGCCAGCACTCATCCGGGACAGGGTTCCTACGAGCAGTACTTC; cdr3_aa: CASTHPGQGSYEQYF
j_call: TRBJ2-7; clone_size: .; d_call: .; cdr3_length: 12; v_call: TRBV6-2/TRBV6-3; cdr3_nt: TGTGCCAGCGCGTGCGGATCCTACGAGCAGTACTTC; cdr3_aa: CASACGSYEQYF
j_call: TRBJ1-5; clone_size: .; d_call: TRBD1; cdr3_length: 16; v_call: TRBV7-2; cdr3_nt: TGTGCCAGCAGCTCCTACCGGGACAGGGGGCGGCAGCCCCAGCATTTT; cdr3_aa: CASSSYRDRGRQPQHF
j_call: TRBJ1-4; clone_size: .; d_call: TRBD1; cdr3_length: 13; v_call: TRBV13; cdr3_nt: TGTGCCAGCAGCCCGACGGGACAGGGGGAGGTGTTTTTT; cdr3_aa: CASSPTGQGEVFF
j_call: TRBJ2-4; clone_size: few; d_call: .; cdr3_length: 13; v_call: TRBV6-5; cdr3_nt: TGTGCCAGCAGTTCAGGGGGAGGAAACATTCAGTACTTC; cdr3_aa: CASSSGGGNIQYF
j_call: TRBJ2-1; clone_size: .; d_call: .; cdr3_length: 13; v_call: TRBV27; cdr3_nt: TGTGCCAGCAGCTCCTGGGGGACGGGGCGGCAGTTCTTC; cdr3_aa: CASSSWGTGRQFF
j_call: TRBJ2-1; clone_size: few; d_call: TRBD2; cdr3_length: 14; v_call: TRBV27; cdr3_nt: TGTGCCAGCATTGGCGGGAGCTCCTACAATGAGCAGTTCTTC; cdr3_aa: CASIGGSSYNEQFF
j_call: TRBJ2-2; clone_size: few; d_call: .; cdr3_length: 15; v_call: TRBV6-2/TRBV6-3; cdr3_nt: TGTGCCAGCAGTTACGGGGGGCCGAACACCGGGGAGCTGTTTTTT; cdr3_aa: CASSYGGPNTGELFF
j_call: TRBJ1-1; clone_size: few; d_call: TRBD1; cdr3_length: 15; v_call: TRBV4-3; cdr3_nt: TGCGCCAGCAGCCAAGAACAGGGGCAGGGTACTGAAGCTTTCTTT; cdr3_aa: CASSQEQGQGTEAFF
j_call: TRBJ2-5; clone_size: few; d_call: TRBD1; cdr3_length: 15; v_call: TRBV7-9; cdr3_nt: TGTGCCAGCAGCTTTTCCAGGACAGGAAAAGAGACCCAGTACTTC; cdr3_aa: CASSFSRTGKETQYF
j_call: TRBJ2-7; clone_size: .; d_call: .; cdr3_length: 12; v_call: TRBV5-1; cdr3_nt: TGCGCCAGCAGCGTAGACAGGTTCGAGCAGTACTTC; cdr3_aa: CASSVDRFEQYF
j_call: TRBJ1-4; clone_size: .; d_call: .; cdr3_length: 14; v_call: TRBV20-1; cdr3_nt: TGCAGTGCTAGAGCGGGTCTGGCTAATGAAAAACTGTTTTTT; cdr3_aa: CSARAGLANEKLFF
j_call: TRBJ2-1; clone_size: few; d_call: .; cdr3_length: 15; v_call: TRBV7-2; cdr3_nt: TGTGCCAGCAGCCCGAACCTAGCCGGATACAATGAGCAGTTCTTC; cdr3_aa: CASSPNLAGYNEQFF
j_call: TRBJ1-2; clone_size: few; d_call: .; cdr3_length: 13; v_call: TRBV20-1; cdr3_nt: TGCAGTGCTAGCTCGCATATGCCTGGTGGCTACACCTTC; cdr3_aa: CSASSHMPGGYTF
j_call: TRBJ2-7; clone_size: .; d_call: TRBD2; cdr3_length: 14; v_call: TRBV29-1; cdr3_nt: TGCAGCGTTGGGTCGCGGGGGGGTACCTACGAGCAGTACTTC; cdr3_aa: CSVGSRGGTYEQYF
j_call: TRBJ2-1; clone_size: .; d_call: TRBD1; cdr3_length: 15; v_call: TRBV4-1; cdr3_nt: TGCGCCAGCAGCCAAGATGGGAACAGGGGAGAGACCCAGTTCTTC; cdr3_aa: CASSQDGNRGETQFF
j_call: TRBJ2-3; clone_size: .; d_call: TRBD2; cdr3_length: 16; v_call: TRBV20-1; cdr3_nt: TGCAGTGCTAGAGATCAAACTAGCGGAGTGGGAGATACGCAGTATTTT; cdr3_aa: CSARDQTSGVGDTQYF
j_call: TRBJ2-7; clone_size: .; d_call: .; cdr3_length: 15; v_call: TRBV28; cdr3_nt: TGTGCCAGCAGAGATGCCCAGGGCATCCCTTACGAGCAGTACTTC; cdr3_aa: CASRDAQGIPYEQYF
j_call: TRBJ1-4; clone_size: .; d_call: TRBD1; cdr3_length: 16; v_call: TRBV7-2; cdr3_nt: TGTGCCAGCAGCGGGTACACAGGGGGCGGGAATGAAAAACTGTTTTTT; cdr3_aa: CASSGYTGGGNEKLFF
j_call: TRBJ1-1; clone_size: .; d_call: .; cdr3_length: 15; v_call: TRBV5-1; cdr3_nt: TGCGCCAGCAGCTTGGATCCGGGCCTAAAAGGTGAGGCTTTCTTT; cdr3_aa: CASSLDPGLKGEAFF
j_call: TRBJ1-3; clone_size: .; d_call: .; cdr3_length: 13; v_call: TRBV4-1; cdr3_nt: TGCGCCAGCAGCCAAGATCGCAGTCGGCCCATATATTTT; cdr3_aa: CASSQDRSRPIYF
j_call: TRBJ2-5; clone_size: .; d_call: TRBD2; cdr3_length: 15; v_call: TRBV12-3/TRBV12-4; cdr3_nt: TGTGCCAGCAGTTTTGGGGGACTAGCGGAAGAGACCCAGTACTTC; cdr3_aa: CASSFGGLAEETQYF
j_call: TRBJ2-7; clone_size: .; d_call: TRBD2; cdr3_length: 14; v_call: TRBV29-1; cdr3_nt: TGCAGCTTCCAACTTGGGGGACTAGCAAGGGAGCAGTACTTC; cdr3_aa: CSFQLGGLAREQYF
j_call: TRBJ1-6; clone_size: few; d_call: .; cdr3_length: 16; v_call: TRBV6-1; cdr3_nt: TGTGCCAGCCGCGTAAGACCGGGCCTCGCCAATTCACCCCTCCACTTT; cdr3_aa: CASRVRPGLANSPLHF
j_call: TRBJ2-7; clone_size: .; d_call: .; cdr3_length: 13; v_call: TRBV2; cdr3_nt: TGTGCCAGCAGTGATTCCCGCTCCTACGAGCAGTACTTC; cdr3_aa: CASSDSRSYEQYF
j_call: TRBJ2-5; clone_size: .; d_call: TRBD1; cdr3_length: 15; v_call: TRBV20-1; cdr3_nt: TGCAGTGCTAGAGAGACAGGGGGCTACCAAGAGACCCAGTACTTC; cdr3_aa: CSARETGGYQETQYF
j_call: TRBJ1-5; clone_size: .; d_call: TRBD1; cdr3_length: 15; v_call: TRBV7-2; cdr3_nt: TGTGCCAGCAGCTGGCAGCAGGGGGGCAATCAGCCCCAGCATTTT; cdr3_aa: CASSWQQGGNQPQHF
j_call: TRBJ2-3; clone_size: few; d_call: TRBD2; cdr3_length: 17; v_call: TRBV7-8; cdr3_nt: TGTGCCAGCAGCTTACGCCTAGCGGGGAGACTTCCAGATACGCAGTATTTT; cdr3_aa: CASSLRLAGRLPDTQYF
j_call: TRBJ2-1; clone_size: few; d_call: TRBD1; cdr3_length: 18; v_call: TRBV11-2; cdr3_nt: TGTGCCAGCAGCCCGATTAGGAGGAGCTCCGGGACAGGGTTTGAGCAGTTCTTC; cdr3_aa: CASSPIRRSSGTGFEQFF
j_call: TRBJ2-6; clone_size: few; d_call: TRBD1; cdr3_length: 19; v_call: TRBV7-9; cdr3_nt: TGTGCCAGCAGCATCCCTCCGGGACAGGGGCTCTCTGGGGCCAACGTCCTGACTTTC; cdr3_aa: CASSIPPGQGLSGANVLTF
j_call: TRBJ1-1; clone_size: few; d_call: .; cdr3_length: 15; v_call: TRBV20-1; cdr3_nt: TGCAGTGCTAGATCCCGGCCTCTATTTGACACTGAAGCTTTCTTT; cdr3_aa: CSARSRPLFDTEAFF
j_call: TRBJ2-1; clone_size: .; d_call: TRBD2; cdr3_length: 12; v_call: TRBV5-1; cdr3_nt: TGCGCCAGCGGGGAGGGGTCCAATGAGCAGTTCTTC; cdr3_aa: CASGEGSNEQFF
j_call: TRBJ2-5; clone_size: few; d_call: .; cdr3_length: 13; v_call: TRBV7-2; cdr3_nt: TGTGCCAGCAGTTGGGGTCGTGGAGAGACCCAGTACTTC; cdr3_aa: CASSWGRGETQYF
j_call: TRBJ1-1; clone_size: .; d_call: TRBD1; cdr3_length: 15; v_call: TRBV12-3/TRBV12-4; cdr3_nt: TGTGCCAGCAGTTCACAGGGGGGCGGGAACACTGAAGCTTTCTTT; cdr3_aa: CASSSQGGGNTEAFF
j_call: TRBJ2-7; clone_size: .; d_call: .; cdr3_length: 14; v_call: TRBV7-9; cdr3_nt: TGTGCCAGCAGCTTAGTGGAGACACCCAACGAGCAGTACTTC; cdr3_aa: CASSLVETPNEQYF
j_call: TRBJ2-7; clone_size: few; d_call: .; cdr3_length: 15; v_call: TRBV29-1; cdr3_nt: TGCAGCGTTGAAGATGGCGGGGTAGGGAATTACGAGCAGTACTTC; cdr3_aa: CSVEDGGVGNYEQYF
j_call: TRBJ2-6; clone_size: many; d_call: .; cdr3_length: 13; v_call: TRBV4-3; cdr3_nt: TGCGCCAGCGGTAACTCTGGGGCCAACGTCCTGACTTTC; cdr3_aa: CASGNSGANVLTF
j_call: TRBJ2-7; clone_size: .; d_call: TRBD1; cdr3_length: 12; v_call: TRBV6-5; cdr3_nt: TGTGCCACTAGACAGGGTCCAAAGGAGCAGTACTTC; cdr3_aa: CATRQGPKEQYF
j_call: TRBJ2-7; clone_size: .; d_call: .; cdr3_length: 14; v_call: TRBV5-6; cdr3_nt: TGTGCCAGCAGCTTCGGGACAACCACCTACGAGCAGTACTTC; cdr3_aa: CASSFGTTTYEQYF
j_call: TRBJ2-7; clone_size: .; d_call: TRBD1; cdr3_length: 17; v_call: TRBV7-3; cdr3_nt: TGTGCCAGCAGCTTAACACCACCGGGACAGGGGACCCACGAGCAGTACTTC; cdr3_aa: CASSLTPPGQGTHEQYF
j_call: TRBJ1-5; clone_size: few; d_call: .; cdr3_length: 14; v_call: TRBV7-9; cdr3_nt: TGTGCCAGCAGCTTAGATAACGGTAATCAGCCCCAGCATTTT; cdr3_aa: CASSLDNGNQPQHF
j_call: TRBJ1-2; clone_size: .; d_call: TRBD1; cdr3_length: 17; v_call: TRBV15; cdr3_nt: TGTGCCACCAGCAGTCTCCTCCGGACAGGTTCTAACTATGGCTACACCTTC; cdr3_aa: CATSSLLRTGSNYGYTF
j_call: TRBJ1-1; clone_size: .; d_call: TRBD1; cdr3_length: 17; v_call: TRBV7-9; cdr3_nt: TGTGCCAGCAGCTTCAGGACAGGGCAAAGGGCGAGAACTGAAGCTTTCTTT; cdr3_aa: CASSFRTGQRARTEAFF
j_call: TRBJ2-7; clone_size: many; d_call: TRBD1; cdr3_length: 13; v_call: TRBV10-3; cdr3_nt: TGTGCCACGAGCCGGGACAGGGGTTCCGAGCAGTACTTC; cdr3_aa: CATSRDRGSEQYF
j_call: TRBJ2-3; clone_size: few; d_call: .; cdr3_length: 15; v_call: TRBV29-1; cdr3_nt: TGCAGCGTTGAGGCGAGGGAAGTTATTATAGATACGCAGTATTTT; cdr3_aa: CSVEAREVIIDTQYF
j_call: TRBJ1-1; clone_size: .; d_call: .; cdr3_length: 14; v_call: TRBV7-2; cdr3_nt: TGTGCCAGCAGCCCGGACGCGGGGAACACTGAAGCTTTCTTT; cdr3_aa: CASSPDAGNTEAFF